These 6 T cell receptor beta chains were sequenced from one sample in a study of T-cell reconstitution after alpha-beta-depleted transplantation in children. Library preparation (for TCRbeta) was performed with unique molecular identifiers. TCRdb redid the calling of the PCR reads with MiXCR, one entry per CDR3 protein. The repertoire holds around 580,000 distinct CDR3 sequences, with around 23% as singletons. Sequencing used PBMCs, mostly from graft donor cells, obtained 360 days after TCRalphabeta/CD19-depleted stem cell transplant. These TCRs come from a boy in the first two years of life who had a stem cell transplant for acute myeloid leukemia, so the T cells may come from the graft donor.

The gene calls are TRBV27 and TRBJ2-1; maybe TRBD1 (5 bases). This CDR3 has 14 residues. Trimming cost V 6 bases and J 2 bases, with 11 bases left between them. The germline gives CDR1 MNHEY, CDR2 SMNVEV (reference sequence). The CDR3 DNA follows: TGTGCCAGCAGGACGACAGTACCCTACAATGAGCAGTTCTTC. This sequence encodes CASRTTVPYNEQFF.

This clonotype was recorded a few times. The chain is built from TRBV6-5 and TRBJ2-1; D is ambiguous. V gave up 1 base and J gave up 3 bases, with 13 bases separating them. Per germline, CDR1 MNHEY and CDR2 SVGAGI. The CDR3 has 16 residues. In DNA, the CDR3 is TGTGCCAGCAGTTACTTCCTTACCAAGGGCTACAATGAGCAGTTCTTC. It yields the protein CASSYFLTKGYNEQFF.

The chain recombines TRBV7-9 with TRBJ2-3, with D perhaps TRBD1 (6 bases). Trimming stripped 5 bases from V and 0 bases from J, with 9 bases between. Germline CDR1 reads SEHNR; CDR2 reads FQNEAQ (reference sequence). This CDR3 has 14 amino acids. CDR3 loop: CASSVGQSTDTQYF. The CDR3 DNA reads as TGTGCCAGCAGCGTTGGACAGAGCACAGATACGCAGTATTTT.

This chain uses TRBV28 with TRBJ1-4; TRBD1 is a possible D gene (5 bases). Looked up from germline, CDR1 is MDHEN and CDR2 is SYDVKM. Trimming shortened V by 5 bases and J by 7 bases, and 29 bases separated the two germline ends. This CDR3 comprises 19 residues. The CDR3 protein is CASSMTVPHFVGYGEKLFF. CDR3 DNA: TGTGCCAGCAGTATGACAGTTCCGCACTTTGTAGGCTATGGTGAAAAACTGTTTTTT.

The chain carries TRBV29-1 and TRBJ2-1; D perhaps matches TRBD1 (7 bases). V lost 8 bases to trimming and J lost 8 bases, with 28 bases between them. Germline V gene sequence: CDR1 SQVTM, CDR2 ANQGSEA. The CDR3 runs 16 residues. In DNA form, the CDR3 reads TGCAGCACAACGGGGGACAGTATTATCTTAATGGATGAGCAGTTCTTC. It specifies CSTTGDSIILMDEQFF.

This clonotype was seen at least ten times. The CDR3 region has the DNA TGTGCCAGCAGTTTCAGGCTTGTTCCGTTCTTC. It codes for CASSFRLVPFF. The J gene is TRBJ2-1, the V gene TRBV12-3 or TRBV12-4; D unresolved. This CDR3 contains 11 residues. The V end was cut by 3 bases, the J end by 15 bases, with 12 bases between.